The 21 T cell receptor beta chains below come from one sample, sequenced in a study of cytomegalovirus exposure and HLA in healthy donors. Primers: 60 Vbeta forward and 13 Jbeta reverse. The repertoire was sequenced with immunoSEQ multiplex PCR; TCRdb's copy has only in-frame clones and lacks some. The table lists 100,000 to 150,000 clones, roughly 80% of them singletons, with over 25% in the top ten. The sample comprised PBMCs. These receptors all come from a man aged 55 to 70 in good health and CMV-seropositive.

This chain uses TRBV30 with TRBJ1-1; weak D call: TRBD1 (5 bases). The CDR3 has 12 amino acids. Per germline, CDR1 GTSNPN and CDR2 SVGIG (reference sequence). V dropped 7 bases and J dropped 5 bases, with 14 bases sitting between them. The chain's CDR3 is CASRAGGTEAFF. CDR3 sequence (DNA): TGTGCCTCTCGAGCGGGGGGGACTGAAGCTTTCTTT.

The chain employs TRBV7-9 and TRBJ1-5; D unresolved. Germline V gene sequence: CDR1 SEHNR, CDR2 FQNEAQ (reference sequence). The V end was cut by 3 bases, the J end by 0 bases, with 6 bases between. CDR3 length: 14 amino acids. The CDR3 region has the DNA TGTGCCAGCAGCTTCGGGAATAGCAATCAGCCCCAGCATTTT. Its translation: CASSFGNSNQPQHF. Combining the CDR3 with reference TRBV7-9 and TRBJ1-5 gives the whole variable domain DTGVSQNPRHKITKRGQNVTFRCDPISEHNRLYWYRQTLGQGPEFLTYFQNEAQLEKSRLLSDRFSAERPKGSFSTLEIQRTEQGDSAMYLCASSFGNSNQPQHFGDGTRLSIL.

The V call is TRBV7-9, the J call TRBJ2-5; TRBD2 is a possible D gene (5 bases). The better agreement between TRBJ2-7 and the DNA end casts doubt on the J call. Germline V gives CDR1 SEHNR, CDR2 FQNEAQ (reference sequence). The CDR3 has 14 residues. This CDR3 is CASSPRRGSYEQYF. CDR3 DNA sequence: TGTGCCAGCAGCCCTCGTCGAGGGTCCTACGAGCAGTACTTC.

The rearrangement uses TRBV4-1 and TRBJ1-2, with D perhaps TRBD1 (6 bases). V was pared by 0 bases and J by 0 bases, with 17 bases between. Germline CDR1 MGHRA, CDR2 YSYEKL. The CDR3 is 18 residues long. CDR3 amino acids: CASSQDPIRQAANYGYTF. The DNA for the CDR3 is TGCGCCAGCAGCCAAGATCCCATTAGACAGGCTGCTAACTATGGCTACACCTTC.

The chain recombines TRBV18 with TRBJ2-5, with D tentatively TRBD1 (6 bases). V was clipped by 2 bases and J by 1 base, with 8 bases between them. This CDR3 is built from 14 residues. CDR1 is KGHSH, CDR2 LQKENI, per germline. CDR3 nucleotides: TGTGCCAGCTCACCAGTGACAGGCCAAGAGACCCAGTACTTC. Its translation: CASSPVTGQETQYF. Using reference TRBV18 and TRBJ2-5 for the parts outside the CDR3, the full variable domain is NAGVMQNPRHLVRRRGQEARLRCSPMKGHSHVYWYRQLPEEGLKFMVYLQKENIIDESGMPKERFSAEFPKEGPSILRIQQVVRGDSAAYFCASSPVTGQETQYFGPGTRLLVL.

J is TRBJ2-7 and V is TRBV4-1, with a possible D match to TRBD1 (8 bases). The germline CDR1 and CDR2 sequences are MGHRA and YSYEKL. This CDR3 region has 16 residues. Trimming pared 0 bases from V and 7 bases from J, leaving 19 bases between. The CDR3 coding sequence is TGCGCCAGCAGCCAAGATCTTTACAGGGGGGAGGGAGAGCAGTACTTC. Protein product: CASSQDLYRGEGEQYF.

Written as DNA, the CDR3 is TGTGCCAGCAGGAAAAACAGGGAGAACACTGAAGCTTTCTTT. This gives the protein CASRKNRENTEAFF. The chain carries TRBV28 and TRBJ1-1, with TRBD1 as a possible D gene (6 bases). The CDR3 covers 14 residues. The germline V gene encodes CDR1 MDHEN and CDR2 SYDVKM. The germline V and J ends were trimmed by 6 bases and 1 base, with 12 bases remaining between them.

V is TRBV2 and J is TRBJ1-2; 9 bases align to TRBD1. Germline values: CDR1 SNHLY, CDR2 FYNNEI. This CDR3 spans 15 amino acids. J lost 3 bases, V lost 5 bases, and 7 bases had no gene match. The CDR3 nucleotides are TGTGCCAGCAGTCGGATACAGGGGGCGGACTATGGCTACACCTTC. Translated: CASSRIQGADYGYTF.

The gene calls are TRBV6-5 and TRBJ2-3; 9 bases agree with TRBD1. The CDR3 is 15 amino acids. Germline V gives CDR1 MNHEY, CDR2 SVGAGI. V dropped 1 base and J dropped 4; count of bases not matched to a gene: 3. CDR3: CASSYLGTGSDTQYF. The CDR3 DNA reads TGTGCCAGCAGTTACTTGGGGACAGGGTCAGATACGCAGTATTTT.

This chain links TRBV4-1 with TRBJ2-2; D is unclear. Germline CDR1 MGHRA, CDR2 YSYEKL. The CDR3 contains 14 residues. With 2 bases removed from V and 9 bases from J, the gap between germline ends came to 13 bases. CDR3 sequence: CASSQTGALRELFF. CDR3 coding DNA: TGCGCCAGCAGCCAAACGGGTGCCTTGAGGGAGCTGTTTTTT.

This sequence joins TRBV5-1 and TRBJ2-5; TRBD2 is a possible D gene (6 bases). With the DNA end fitting TRBJ2-7 better, the J assignment may be wrong. The CDR3 spans 18 residues. Germline loops: CDR1 SGHRS, CDR2 YFSETQ. DNA for the CDR3: TGCGCCAGCGTTCTCTTTGAAAGACCTAGCGAGGATCCGTACGAGCAGTACTTC. This encodes CASVLFERPSEDPYEQYF.

The chain combines TRBV6-5 with TRBJ2-7, with 8 bases that match TRBD2. This CDR3 comprises 13 residues. The V and J ends lost 5 bases and 7 bases, in that order; junction bases with no gene match: 7. The V gene's germline CDR1 is MNHEY and CDR2 SVGAGI. The CDR3 spells CASSGREAREQYF. Here the CDR3 DNA reads TGTGCCAGCAGTGGGCGGGAGGCGCGTGAGCAGTACTTC.

The CDR3 region is CASSFQNEQYF. CDR3 bases: TGTGCCAGCAGCTTTCAAAACGAGCAGTACTTC. The V and J genes are TRBV5-5 and TRBJ2-7, with no clear D. The CDR3 contains 11 residues. V was trimmed by 2 bases and J by 5 bases, leaving 5 bases between them. Germline V CDR1 and CDR2: SGHKS, YYEKEE (reference sequence).

This chain uses TRBV10-2 with TRBJ2-7; perhaps TRBD2 as D (5 bases). Trimming shortened V by 11 bases and J by 2 bases, and 13 bases separated the two germline ends. Germline CDR1 and CDR2: WSHSY and SAAADI. The length of the CDR3 is 12 residues. The chain's CDR3 is CASLGSAYEQYF. CDR3 nucleotide sequence: TGCGCCTCATTGGGGAGTGCCTACGAGCAGTACTTC.

The genes are TRBV18 and TRBJ2-2; TRBD2 matches at 12 bases. V dropped 4 bases and J dropped 6; count of bases not matched to a gene: 9. CDR1 KGHSH and CDR2 LQKENI come from the germline V gene. CDR3 length: 17 residues. CDR3 region: CASSLRLAGEGSGELFF. DNA of the CDR3: TGTGCCAGCTCACTAAGACTAGCGGGAGAAGGATCCGGGGAGCTGTTTTTT.

The rearrangement links TRBV6-1 to TRBJ2-7, with D maybe TRBD2 (6 bases). Germline loops: CDR1 MNHNS, CDR2 SASEGT. V lost 10 bases and J lost 0, with 19 bases in between. There are 15 residues in the CDR3. The CDR3 nucleotides are TGTGCCACCGGAGGACGGGACTTAAGCTCCTACGAGCAGTACTTC. It translates to CATGGRDLSSYEQYF.

The chain uses TRBV5-1 and TRBJ2-5; TRBD1 matches 10 bases. Trimming removed 1 base from V and 1 base from J; junction bases left unmatched: 4. Germline V gene lookup returns CDR1 SGHRS and CDR2 YFSETQ. The CDR3 sequence is 16 residues long. The CDR3 coding sequence is TGCGCCAGCAGCTTGTCCGGACAGGGGGGCCAAGAGACCCAGTACTTC. Its protein is CASSLSGQGGQETQYF.

The CDR3 bases are TGCGCCAGCAGCTCCCGGACAGGGGTTAATGAAAAACTGTTTTTT. Translated, it gives CASSSRTGVNEKLFF. The chain links TRBV5-1 to TRBJ1-4; 9 nucleotides agree with TRBD1. This CDR3 contains 15 residues. Germline lookup yields CDR1 SGHRS and CDR2 YFSETQ. V lost 3 bases, J lost 4 bases, and 4 bases stayed unmatched.

J is TRBJ1-3 and V is TRBV6-6; D call uncertain. Germline loops: CDR1 MNHNY, CDR2 SVGAGI (reference sequence). The V gene lost 6 bases and the J gene lost 3 bases, with 15 bases spanning the gap. The CDR3 consists of 15 residues. Written as DNA, the CDR3 is TGTGCCAGCAGCCCCGATCCCTGGCTTGGAAACACCATATATTTT. This gives the protein CASSPDPWLGNTIYF.

The rearrangement uses TRBV30 and TRBJ1-5, with 7 bases that match TRBD1. Germline CDR1 GTSNPN, CDR2 SVGIG (reference sequence). The CDR3 length is 14 residues. V dropped 3 bases and J dropped 6; count of bases not matched to a gene: 8. The chain's CDR3 is CAWRAQGMGQPQHF. The CDR3 DNA reads TGTGCCTGGAGGGCACAGGGGATGGGTCAGCCCCAGCATTTT.

V gene TRBV2 combines with J gene TRBJ2-7; TRBD1 matches at 7 bases. The CDR3 loop spans 13 amino acids. V lost 7 bases and J lost 2; bases outside the gene matches: 5. Germline loops: CDR1 SNHLY, CDR2 FYNNEI. The CDR3 loop is CASTGTEAYEQYF. Written as DNA, the CDR3 is TGTGCCAGCACCGGGACAGAGGCCTACGAGCAGTACTTC.